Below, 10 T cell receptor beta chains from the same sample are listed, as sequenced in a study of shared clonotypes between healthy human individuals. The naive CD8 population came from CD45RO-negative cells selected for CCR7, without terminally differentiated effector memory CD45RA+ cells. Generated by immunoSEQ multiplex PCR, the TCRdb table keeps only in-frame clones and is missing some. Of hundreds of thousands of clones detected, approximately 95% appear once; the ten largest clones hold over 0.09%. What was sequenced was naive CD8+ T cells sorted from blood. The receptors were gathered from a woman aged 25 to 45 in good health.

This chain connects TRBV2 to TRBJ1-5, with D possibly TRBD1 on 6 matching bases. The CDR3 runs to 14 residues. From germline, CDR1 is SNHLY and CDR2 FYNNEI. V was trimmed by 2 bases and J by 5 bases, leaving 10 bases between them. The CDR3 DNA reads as TGTGCCAGCAGTGAAACAGGGCGGCATCAGCCCCAGCATTTT. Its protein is CASSETGRHQPQHF. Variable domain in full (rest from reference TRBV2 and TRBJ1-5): EPEVTQTPSHQVTQMGQEVILRCVPISNHLYFYWYRQILGQKVEFLVSFYNNEISEKSEIFDDQFSVERPDGSNFTLKIRSTKLEDSAMYFCASSETGRHQPQHFGDGTRLSIL.

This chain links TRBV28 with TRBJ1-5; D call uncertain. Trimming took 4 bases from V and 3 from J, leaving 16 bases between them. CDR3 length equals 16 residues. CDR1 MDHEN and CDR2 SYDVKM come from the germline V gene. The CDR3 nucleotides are TGTGCCAGCAGTTCGACCCAAGGGTGGAACAATCAGCCCCAGCATTTT. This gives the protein CASSSTQGWNNQPQHF.

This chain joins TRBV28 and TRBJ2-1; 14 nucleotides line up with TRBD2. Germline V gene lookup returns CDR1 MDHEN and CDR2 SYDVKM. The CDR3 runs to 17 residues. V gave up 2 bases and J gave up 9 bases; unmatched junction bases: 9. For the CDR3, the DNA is TGTGCCAGCAGTTTACTCCGAGGACTAGCGGGAGGATTTGAGCAGTTCTTC. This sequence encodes CASSLLRGLAGGFEQFF.

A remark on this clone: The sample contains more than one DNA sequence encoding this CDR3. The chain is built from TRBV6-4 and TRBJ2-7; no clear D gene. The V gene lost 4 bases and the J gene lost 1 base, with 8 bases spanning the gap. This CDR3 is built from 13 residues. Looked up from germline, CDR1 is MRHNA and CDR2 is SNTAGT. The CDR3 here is CASSAGPSYEQYF. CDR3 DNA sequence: TGTGCCAGCAGTGCGGGCCCATCCTACGAGCAGTACTTC.

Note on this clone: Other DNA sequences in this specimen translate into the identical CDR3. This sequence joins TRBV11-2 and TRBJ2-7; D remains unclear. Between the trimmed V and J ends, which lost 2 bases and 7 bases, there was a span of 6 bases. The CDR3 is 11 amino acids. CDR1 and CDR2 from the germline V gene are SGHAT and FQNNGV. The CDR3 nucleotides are TGTGCCAGCAGCTTAAGTGGGGAGCAGTACTTC. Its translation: CASSLSGEQYF.

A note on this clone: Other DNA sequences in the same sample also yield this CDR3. CDR3 coding DNA: TGTGCCAGTAGTCTTGGACAGGGCTACGAGCAGTACTTC. As protein: CASSLGQGYEQYF. The chain is built from TRBV19 and TRBJ2-7; TRBD1 matches at 8 bases. Germline V gives CDR1 LNHDA, CDR2 SQIVND (reference sequence). The V segment lost 5 bases and the J segment 3 bases; nucleotides outside the gene matches: 3. The CDR3 totals 13 residues.

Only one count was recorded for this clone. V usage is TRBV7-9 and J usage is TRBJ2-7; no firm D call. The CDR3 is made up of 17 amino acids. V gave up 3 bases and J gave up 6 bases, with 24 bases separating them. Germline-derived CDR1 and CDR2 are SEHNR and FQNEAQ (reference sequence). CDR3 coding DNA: TGTGCCAGCAGCTTTTTTTCGTTAAACAGAGCTTTACCCGAGCAGTACTTC. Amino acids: CASSFFSLNRALPEQYF. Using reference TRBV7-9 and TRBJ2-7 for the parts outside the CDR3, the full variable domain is DTGVSQNPRHKITKRGQNVTFRCDPISEHNRLYWYRQTLGQGPEFLTYFQNEAQLEKSRLLSDRFSAERPKGSFSTLEIQRTEQGDSAMYLCASSFFSLNRALPEQYFGPGTRLTVT.

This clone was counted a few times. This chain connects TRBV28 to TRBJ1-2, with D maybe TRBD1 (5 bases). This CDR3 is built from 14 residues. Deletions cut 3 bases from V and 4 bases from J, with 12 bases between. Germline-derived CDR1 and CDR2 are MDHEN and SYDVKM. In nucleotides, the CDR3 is TGTGCCAGCAGTTTTGGGCAGGGCGCCTATGGCTACACCTTC. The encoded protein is CASSFGQGAYGYTF.

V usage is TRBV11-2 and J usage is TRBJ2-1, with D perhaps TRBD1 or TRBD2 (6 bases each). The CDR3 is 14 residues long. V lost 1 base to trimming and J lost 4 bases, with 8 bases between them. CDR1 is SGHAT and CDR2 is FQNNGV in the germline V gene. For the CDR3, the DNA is TGTGCCAGCAGCTTAGGGAGGGGGTACAATGAGCAGTTCTTC. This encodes CASSLGRGYNEQFF.

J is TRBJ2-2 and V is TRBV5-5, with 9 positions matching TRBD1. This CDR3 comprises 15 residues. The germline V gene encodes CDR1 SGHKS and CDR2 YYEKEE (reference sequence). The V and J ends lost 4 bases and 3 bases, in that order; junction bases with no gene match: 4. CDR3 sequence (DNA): TGTGCCAGCAGCATACGACAGGGGGACACCGGGGAGCTGTTTTTT. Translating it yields CASSIRQGDTGELFF.